Following are 21 T cell receptor beta chains from one sample sequenced in a study of blood T cell repertoires in COVID-19. Sequenced by immunoSEQ multiplex PCR; TCRdb stores in-frame clones only, minus some. The sample contains 35,000 to 45,000 clones, about 85% of which appear only once. Sequenced input: peripheral blood. The receptors stem from a man aged 55-75 years with acute or convalescent COVID-19.

The chain links TRBV19 to TRBJ2-5, with no clear D. Trimming took 3 bases from V and 1 from J, leaving 12 bases between them. Germline V lookup: CDR1 LNHDA, CDR2 SQIVND (reference sequence). The CDR3 runs to 15 residues. CDR3 residues: CASSIRYRSQETQYF. The CDR3 DNA follows: TGTGCCAGTAGTATTCGTTACAGAAGCCAAGAGACCCAGTACTTC.

The V and J genes are TRBV3-1 (or the pseudogene TRBV3-2) and TRBJ2-3, with no clear D. This CDR3 has 15 amino acids. V was trimmed by 5 bases and J by 4 bases, leaving 16 bases between them. The germline V gene has CDR1 LGHDT and CDR2 YNNKEL (reference sequence). The CDR3: CASSSGWAAADTQYF. CDR3 DNA sequence: TGTGCCAGCAGCTCCGGTTGGGCCGCCGCAGATACGCAGTATTTT.

The sample holds one count of this clone. The chain employs TRBV15 and TRBJ1-2; 7 nucleotides align to TRBD1. Germline CDR1 is LNHNV and CDR2 is YYDKDF (reference sequence). This CDR3 contains 16 residues. The V and J ends lost 4 bases and 3 bases, in that order; junction bases with no gene match: 11. CDR3 DNA: TGTGCCACCAGCAAAGGACCGGGACAGATATACTATGGCTACACCTTC. Encoded protein: CATSKGPGQIYYGYTF.

V usage is TRBV10-2 and J usage is TRBJ2-2; 7 bases are a match to TRBD2. The CDR3 is 13 amino acids. The germline V gene has CDR1 WSHSY and CDR2 SAAADI. After removal of 2 bases from V and 8 bases from J, the junction contained 2 bases not matched to a gene. The CDR3 loop reads CASSEGLGGELFF. The CDR3 coding sequence is TGCGCCAGCAGTGAGGGACTAGGGGGGGAGCTGTTTTTT.

This chain connects TRBV27 to TRBJ1-1; D gene ambiguous. CDR3 size: 13 residues. From germline, CDR1 is MNHEY and CDR2 SMNVEV (reference sequence). The V gene lost 3 bases and the J gene lost 8 bases, with 13 bases spanning the gap. The CDR3 loop reads CASSFGSGSEAFF. CDR3 DNA: TGTGCCAGCAGTTTTGGTAGCGGCTCAGAAGCTTTCTTT.

The chain joins TRBV7-3 to TRBJ2-2; 7 bases agree with TRBD2. V shed 3 bases, J shed 5 bases, and the junction held 6 bases outside the gene matches. Germline V gene lookup returns CDR1 SGHTA and CDR2 FQGTGA. This CDR3 has 15 residues. CDR3 region: CASSFETSSTGELFF. Written as DNA, the CDR3 is TGTGCCAGCAGCTTTGAGACTAGCAGTACCGGGGAGCTGTTTTTT.

V is TRBV19 and J is TRBJ2-1; D gene uncertain. V shed 0 bases and J shed 2 bases, with 8 bases lying between them. The CDR3 runs 15 residues. CDR1 LNHDA and CDR2 SQIVND come from the germline V gene (reference sequence). Here the CDR3 reads CASSIEGSPYNEQFF. In DNA, the CDR3 is TGTGCCAGTAGTATAGAGGGTAGCCCCTACAATGAGCAGTTCTTC.

The rearrangement uses TRBV4-3 and TRBJ1-2; D possibly corresponds to TRBD1 (5 bases). V lost 1 base and J lost 4, with 19 bases in between. This CDR3 has 17 residues. Germline CDR1 is LGHNA and CDR2 is YSLEER. CDR3 sequence: CASSQGDSSYLLYGYTF. CDR3 nucleotides: TGCGCCAGCAGCCAAGGCGACAGCAGCTACCTTCTCTATGGCTACACCTTC.

This chain connects TRBV5-1 to TRBJ2-5, with 13 nucleotides matching TRBD2. J was trimmed by 3 bases and V by 7 bases; bases with no gene match: 6. Germline V lookup: CDR1 SGHRS, CDR2 YFSETQ. The CDR3 contains 15 residues. This CDR3 reads CASGPGLAGKETQYF. The CDR3 coding sequence is TGCGCCAGCGGGCCGGGACTAGCGGGAAAAGAGACCCAGTACTTC.

The chain employs TRBV24-1 and TRBJ1-1, with TRBD1 matching 9 bases. Germline V gene sequence: CDR1 KGHDR, CDR2 SFDVKD. The CDR3 totals 14 residues. J lost 6 bases, V lost 7 bases, and 8 bases had no gene match. CDR3 amino acids: CATRSAQGASEAFF. The CDR3 DNA follows: TGTGCCACCAGATCCGCACAGGGGGCGTCTGAAGCTTTCTTT.

The chain employs TRBV6-5 and TRBJ1-1; no firm D call. Trimming cost V 5 bases and J 3 bases, with 16 bases left between them. The CDR3 has 15 residues. Germline V lookup: CDR1 MNHEY, CDR2 SVGAGI. CDR3 coding DNA: TGTGCCAGCAGTAAGTCGGGAGCAAAATACACTGAAGCTTTCTTT. Translating it yields CASSKSGAKYTEAFF.

The gene calls are TRBV28 and TRBJ2-3; TRBD2 aligns across 9 bases. The CDR3 runs to 15 residues. The germline gives CDR1 MDHEN, CDR2 SYDVKM. Trimming removed 3 bases from V and 4 bases from J; junction bases left unmatched: 5. The CDR3 loop is CASSLASGIPDTQYF. CDR3 DNA sequence: TGTGCCAGCAGTTTGGCTAGCGGGATCCCAGATACGCAGTATTTT.

The V and J genes are TRBV19 and TRBJ2-7, with 12 nucleotides matching TRBD1. Germline CDR1 LNHDA, CDR2 SQIVND (reference sequence). The CDR3 runs to 14 residues. With 7 bases clipped from V and 5 bases from J, the junction kept 6 bases outside the gene matches. DNA for the CDR3: TGTGCCAGTAAACCGGGACAGGGGGCCCACGAGCAGTACTTC. Translation gives CASKPGQGAHEQYF.

This chain uses TRBV4-3 with TRBJ2-7, with a tentative D call TRBD2 (6 bases). Germline V gene lookup returns CDR1 LGHNA and CDR2 YSLEER. Trimming removed 1 base at V and 2 bases at J, with 15 bases between. This CDR3 spans 16 amino acids. The CDR3 here is CASSQGLGGGTYEQYF. The CDR3 DNA sequence: TGCGCCAGCAGCCAAGGTCTCGGGGGTGGAACCTACGAGCAGTACTTC.

The genes are TRBV10-3 and TRBJ1-2, with 10 bases identical to TRBD1. This CDR3 region has 14 residues. The V segment lost 6 bases and the J segment 4 bases; nucleotides outside the gene matches: 5. Germline V gene data show CDR1 as ENHRY and CDR2 as SYGVKD. DNA of the CDR3: TGTGCCATCAGCCCGGGACAGGGGTCCTATGGCTACACCTTC. It codes for CAISPGQGSYGYTF.

This chain connects TRBV19 to TRBJ1-4, with D perhaps matching TRBD1 (5 bases). This CDR3 spans 13 amino acids. The germline gives CDR1 LNHDA, CDR2 SQIVND (reference sequence). Trimming removed 6 bases from V and 5 bases from J, with 10 bases in between. The CDR3 DNA is TGTGCCAGTAGGCGGCAGGGAAATGAAAAACTGTTTTTT. Translated, it gives CASRRQGNEKLFF.

The chain uses TRBV11-3 and TRBJ2-1; 7 nucleotides line up with TRBD1. Unmatched junction bases numbered 5, after V lost 1 base and J lost 5 bases. The germline V gene encodes CDR1 SGHNT and CDR2 YENEEA. This CDR3 has 15 amino acids. The CDR3 spells CASSLVGTANNEQFF. For the CDR3, the DNA is TGTGCCAGCAGCTTAGTAGGGACAGCCAACAATGAGCAGTTCTTC.

V is TRBV7-2 and J is TRBJ2-7, with D possibly TRBD2 on 6 matching bases. The length of the CDR3 is 13 residues. Germline V gives CDR1 SGHTA, CDR2 FQGNSA. Trimming took 4 bases from V and 3 from J, leaving 10 bases between them. CDR3 region: CASSSGLSYEQYF. CDR3 coding DNA: TGTGCCAGCAGCTCAGGACTAAGCTACGAGCAGTACTTC.

The chain combines TRBV5-1 with TRBJ2-3; tentatively, D is TRBD1 (6 bases). The CDR3 has 13 residues. CDR1 and CDR2 from the germline V gene are SGHRS and YFSETQ. V was shortened by 4 bases and J by 6 bases, with 12 bases between the two germline ends. DNA for the CDR3: TGCGCCAGCAGCCACGGACAGATGGATACGCAGTATTTT. This codes for CASSHGQMDTQYF. Full variable domain (outside the CDR3, taken from reference TRBV5-1 and TRBJ2-3): KAGVTQTPRYLIKTRGQQVTLSCSPISGHRSVSWYQQTPGQGLQFLFEYFSETQRNKGNFPGRFSGRQFSNSRSEMNVSTLELGDSALYLCASSHGQMDTQYFGPGTRLTVL.

The rearrangement joins TRBV30 to TRBJ2-7; 7 bases fit TRBD1. Trimming at V came to 4 bases and at J to 11 bases, leaving 8 bases not matched to a gene. Looked up from germline, CDR1 is GTSNPN and CDR2 is SVGIG (reference sequence). The CDR3 contains 11 residues. CDR3 nucleotides: TGTGCCTGGACCCAGGGGGAAGGGAAGTACTTC. Translated, it gives CAWTQGEGKYF.

The chain is built from TRBV5-1 and TRBJ2-7; 8 bases map to TRBD2. The germline V gene has CDR1 SGHRS and CDR2 YFSETQ. CDR3 length: 14 amino acids. The ends lost 5 bases at V and 1 base at J; junction bases unmatched: 5. DNA for the CDR3: TGCGCCAGCAGGCCAACTAGCGGTTCCTACGAGCAGTACTTC. This codes for CASRPTSGSYEQYF.